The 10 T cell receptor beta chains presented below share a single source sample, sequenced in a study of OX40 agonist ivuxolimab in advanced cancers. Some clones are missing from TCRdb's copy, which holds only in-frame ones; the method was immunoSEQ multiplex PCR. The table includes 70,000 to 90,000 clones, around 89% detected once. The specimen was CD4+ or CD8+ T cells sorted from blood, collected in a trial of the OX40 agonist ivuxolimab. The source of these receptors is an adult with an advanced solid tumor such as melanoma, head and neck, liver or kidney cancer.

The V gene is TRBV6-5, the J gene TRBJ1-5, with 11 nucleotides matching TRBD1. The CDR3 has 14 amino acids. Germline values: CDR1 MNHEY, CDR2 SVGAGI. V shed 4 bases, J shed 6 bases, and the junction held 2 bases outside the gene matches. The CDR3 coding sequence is TGTGCCAGCAGTTGGGACAGGGGGAGTCAGCCCCAGCATTTT. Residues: CASSWDRGSQPQHF.

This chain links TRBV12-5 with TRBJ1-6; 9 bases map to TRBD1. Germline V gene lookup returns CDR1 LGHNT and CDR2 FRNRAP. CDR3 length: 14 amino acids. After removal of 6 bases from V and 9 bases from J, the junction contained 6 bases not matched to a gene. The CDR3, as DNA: TGTGCTAGTGGAACGGGACAGGGAGGTTCACCCCTCCACTTT. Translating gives CASGTGQGGSPLHF.

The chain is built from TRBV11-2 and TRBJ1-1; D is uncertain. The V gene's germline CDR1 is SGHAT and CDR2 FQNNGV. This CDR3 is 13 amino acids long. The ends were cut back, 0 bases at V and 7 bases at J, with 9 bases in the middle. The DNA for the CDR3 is TGTGCCAGCAGCTTAGATGCTAGGGTTGAAGCTTTCTTT. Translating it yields CASSLDARVEAFF. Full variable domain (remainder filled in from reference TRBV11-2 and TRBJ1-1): EAGVAQSPRYKIIEKRQSVAFWCNPISGHATLYWYQQILGQGPKLLIQFQNNGVVDDSQLPKDRFSAERLKGVDSTLKIQPAKLEDSAVYLCASSLDARVEAFFGQGTRLTVV.

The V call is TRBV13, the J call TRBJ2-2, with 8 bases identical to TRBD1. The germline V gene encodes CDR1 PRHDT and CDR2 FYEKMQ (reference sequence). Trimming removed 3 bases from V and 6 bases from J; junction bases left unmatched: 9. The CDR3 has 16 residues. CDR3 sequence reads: CASSFFDRGRAGELFF. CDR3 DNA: TGTGCCAGCAGCTTTTTCGACAGGGGAAGGGCCGGGGAGCTGTTTTTT.

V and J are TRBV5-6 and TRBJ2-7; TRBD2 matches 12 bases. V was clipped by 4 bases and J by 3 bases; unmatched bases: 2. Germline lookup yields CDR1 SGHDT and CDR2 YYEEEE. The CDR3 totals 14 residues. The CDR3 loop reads CASSRLAGVYEQYF. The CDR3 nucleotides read TGTGCCAGCAGCCGACTAGCGGGAGTCTACGAGCAGTACTTC.

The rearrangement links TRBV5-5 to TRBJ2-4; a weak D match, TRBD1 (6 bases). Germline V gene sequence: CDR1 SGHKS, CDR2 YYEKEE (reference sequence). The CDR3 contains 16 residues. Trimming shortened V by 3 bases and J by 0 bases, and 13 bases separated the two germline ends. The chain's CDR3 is CASSSTGSVAKNIQYF. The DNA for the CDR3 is TGTGCCAGCAGCTCAACAGGGTCCGTAGCCAAAAACATTCAGTACTTC.

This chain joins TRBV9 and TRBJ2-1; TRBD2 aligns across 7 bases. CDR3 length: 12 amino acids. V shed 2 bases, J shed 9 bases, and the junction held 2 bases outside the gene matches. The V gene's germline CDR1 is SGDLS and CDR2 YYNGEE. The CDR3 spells CASSVAGAEQFF. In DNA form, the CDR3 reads TGTGCCAGCAGCGTCGCGGGAGCTGAGCAGTTCTTC.

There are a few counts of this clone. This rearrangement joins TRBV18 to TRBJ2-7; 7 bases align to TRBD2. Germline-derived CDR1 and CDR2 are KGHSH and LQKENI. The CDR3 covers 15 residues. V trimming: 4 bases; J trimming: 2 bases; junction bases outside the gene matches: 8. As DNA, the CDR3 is TGTGCCAGCTCACAGAGTCGGGAGGATGCCTACGAGCAGTACTTC. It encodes CASSQSREDAYEQYF.

The CDR3: CASSQSGQGAPQPQHF. In DNA, the CDR3 is TGCGCCAGCAGTCAATCGGGACAGGGGGCCCCCCAGCCCCAGCATTTT. This chain connects TRBV23-1 to TRBJ1-5; 12 bases are shared with TRBD1. TRBV23-1 is an ORF; its function is uncertain. V lost 0 bases to trimming and J lost 7 bases; unmatched junction nucleotides: 4. The CDR3 spans 16 residues.

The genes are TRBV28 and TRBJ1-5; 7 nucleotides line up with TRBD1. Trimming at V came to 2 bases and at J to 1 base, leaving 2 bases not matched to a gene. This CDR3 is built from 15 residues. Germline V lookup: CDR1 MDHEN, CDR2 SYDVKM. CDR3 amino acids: CASSLGTESNQPQHF. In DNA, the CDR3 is TGTGCCAGCAGTTTAGGGACAGAAAGCAATCAGCCCCAGCATTTT.